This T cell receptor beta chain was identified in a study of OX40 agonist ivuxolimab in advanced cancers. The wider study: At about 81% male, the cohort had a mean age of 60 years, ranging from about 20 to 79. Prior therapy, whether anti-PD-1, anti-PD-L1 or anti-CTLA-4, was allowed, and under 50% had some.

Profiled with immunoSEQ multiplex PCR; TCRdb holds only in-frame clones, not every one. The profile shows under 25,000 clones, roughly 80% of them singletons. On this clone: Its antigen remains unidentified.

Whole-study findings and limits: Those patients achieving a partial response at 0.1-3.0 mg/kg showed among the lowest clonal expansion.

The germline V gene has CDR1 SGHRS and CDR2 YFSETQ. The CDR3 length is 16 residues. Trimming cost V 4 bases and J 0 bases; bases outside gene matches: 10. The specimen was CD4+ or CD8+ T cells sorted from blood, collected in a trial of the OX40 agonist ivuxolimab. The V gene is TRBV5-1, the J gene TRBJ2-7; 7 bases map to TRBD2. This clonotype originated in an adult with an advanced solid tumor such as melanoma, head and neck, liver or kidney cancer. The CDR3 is CASSPETSSISYEQYF. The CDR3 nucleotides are TGCGCCAGCAGCCCAGAGACTAGCTCTATCTCCTACGAGCAGTACTTC.